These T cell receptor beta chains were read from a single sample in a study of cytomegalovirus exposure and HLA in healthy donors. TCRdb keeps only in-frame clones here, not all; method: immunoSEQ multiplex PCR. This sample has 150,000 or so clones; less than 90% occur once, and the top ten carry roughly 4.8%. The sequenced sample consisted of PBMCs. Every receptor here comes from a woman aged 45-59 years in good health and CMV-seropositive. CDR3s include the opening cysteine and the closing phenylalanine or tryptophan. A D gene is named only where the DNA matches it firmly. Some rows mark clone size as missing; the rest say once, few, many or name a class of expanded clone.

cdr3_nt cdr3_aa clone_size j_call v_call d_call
TGCAGCGTTGACCAGGGGATTTCGACAGATACGCAGTATTTT CSVDQGISTDTQYF - TRBJ2-3 TRBV29-1 -
TGTGCCTCACACAGGGATGCGACTGAAGCTTTCTTT CASHRDATEAFF - TRBJ1-1 TRBV30 -
TGCGCCAGCAGGGGGCCCCAAGAGCAGTTCTTC CASRGPQEQFF - TRBJ2-1 TRBV10-2 -
TGCGCCAGCAGCCACGACAGCGGGAATATCTACAATGAGCAGTTCTTC CASSHDSGNIYNEQFF - TRBJ2-1 TRBV4-1 TRBD2
TGTGCCAGCAAACCGGACAGGGGTGCAGATACGCAGTATTTT CASKPDRGADTQYF - TRBJ2-3 TRBV10-3 TRBD1
TGTGCCAGCAGCTTACGAGGCAGCAATGAGCAGTTCTTC CASSLRGSNEQFF once TRBJ2-1 TRBV7-2 -
TGTGCCTGGAGTGTCCCTAATCTAAACCCGTCCTACAATGAGCAGTTCTTC CAWSVPNLNPSYNEQFF - TRBJ2-1 TRBV30 -
TGTGCCAGCAGCGTAGAGGGTTGGGGGGAATTCACCGGGGAGCTGTTTTTT CASSVEGWGEFTGELFF few TRBJ2-2 TRBV9 -
TGTGCCATCAGTGAAAGGGGGGGGAGCACAGATACGCAGTATTTT CAISERGGSTDTQYF - TRBJ2-3 TRBV10-3 -
TGTGCCAGTAGTTCGGCGGTGGTCGTTGGGGAAAAACTGTTTTTT CASSSAVVVGEKLFF - TRBJ1-4 TRBV19 -
TGTGCCCCTGGAGGTGAGGAGACCCAGTACTTC CAPGGEETQYF - TRBJ2-5 TRBV6-5 -
TGTGCCAGCAGCCTCGCGAGAAGGACAGAAGCTTTCTTT CASSLARRTEAFF - TRBJ1-1 TRBV7-2 -
TGTGCCAGCAGCCCCGGCAGGGGCTCCTACAATGAGCAGTTCTTC CASSPGRGSYNEQFF few TRBJ2-1 TRBV7-3 -
TGTGCCAGCAAGATGGCGGCGACCTTTGAGCCCCAGCATTTT CASKMAATFEPQHF few TRBJ1-5 TRBV6-6 -
TGTGCCAGTAGTCCCCTCCTACAGGACCGTAATTCACCCCTCCACTTT CASSPLLQDRNSPLHF - TRBJ1-6 TRBV19 -
TGTGCCAGCAGCCCGACAGGGGCCTTAGCCAAAAACATTCAGTACTTC CASSPTGALAKNIQYF - TRBJ2-4 TRBV7-2 TRBD1
TGTGCCAGCAGCTTAAACAGGGGGCGGGGGAACACCTTC CASSLNRGRGNTF - TRBJ1-2 TRBV7-2 TRBD1
TGTGCCAGCAATCGGAACAGGGGAGAGACCCAGTACTTC CASNRNRGETQYF - TRBJ2-5 TRBV28 TRBD1
TGTGCCAGCAGTTCTACATCCGGGACTAGCGGGAGAAATGAGCAGTTCTTC CASSSTSGTSGRNEQFF - TRBJ2-1 TRBV28 TRBD2
TGTGCCAGCGGAACAGAGCTGAACACTGAAGCTTTCTTT CASGTELNTEAFF few TRBJ1-1 TRBV5-4 -
TGTGCCAGCAAAAAGACAGACCAAGAGACCCAGTACTTC CASKKTDQETQYF once TRBJ2-5 TRBV21-1 -
TGTGCCAGCAGACCTGGGGCCAGGGAGGGGAATCAGCCCCAGCATTTT CASRPGAREGNQPQHF - TRBJ1-5 TRBV2 -
TGTGCCAGCAGTTACTTGGACAGGGGGCCAGGCTACACCTTC CASSYLDRGPGYTF - TRBJ1-2 TRBV6-6 TRBD1
TGTGCCAGCAGCCAAGGGCCCGGGACAGGGGAGGAAAAACTGTTTTTT CASSQGPGTGEEKLFF - TRBJ1-4 TRBV4-2 TRBD1
TGTGCCAGCAGCGGCCCCGGAGGTAATTCACCCCTCCACTTT CASSGPGGNSPLHF - TRBJ1-6 TRBV7-9 -
TGTGCCAGCTCACCGGGGACCTCCGGGGGTGCCGGGGAGCTGTTTTTT CASSPGTSGGAGELFF - TRBJ2-2 TRBV18 -
TGTGCCAGCAGCGTAGAGGGGGAACTAGCCAAAAACATTCAGTACTTC CASSVEGELAKNIQYF - TRBJ2-4 TRBV9 -
TGCGCCAGCAGCCAAGATCAGGGCTCCGCTAGCACAGATACGCAGTATTTT CASSQDQGSASTDTQYF - TRBJ2-3 TRBV4-3 -
TGCGCCAGCAGCCAAGGTTTGGGAGGGAGCTACGAGCAGTACTTC CASSQGLGGSYEQYF once TRBJ2-7 TRBV4-1 TRBD2
TGCGCCAGCAGCTTTCTAGCGGGAGGAATGGAGACCCAGTACTTC CASSFLAGGMETQYF - TRBJ2-5 TRBV5-1 TRBD2
TGCGCCAGCAGCTCCCTAGCGGGAGTGAACGGGCAGTACTTC CASSSLAGVNGQYF - TRBJ2-7 TRBV5-1 TRBD2
TGTGCCAGCAGTCCCCGGGGTTTTGGGACTTATGGCTACACCTTC CASSPRGFGTYGYTF - TRBJ1-2 TRBV6-5 -
TGTGCCAGCAGTAATACAGGGGGCGAGGGACAGCCCCAGCATTTT CASSNTGGEGQPQHF - TRBJ1-5 TRBV6-5 TRBD1
TGTGCCAGCAGCTTAGCGGGGGGACCAACTGAAGCTTTCTTT CASSLAGGPTEAFF - TRBJ1-1 TRBV7-2 -
TGCGCCAGCAGCTTCGAGGGTCAAAATGAAAAACTGTTTTTT CASSFEGQNEKLFF - TRBJ1-4 TRBV5-1 -
TGTGCCACCAGCAGATCTGGGACACCCGCAACTAATGAAAAACTGTTTTTT CATSRSGTPATNEKLFF - TRBJ1-4 TRBV15 -